This TCR beta chain was documented in a study of T cell changes during pregnancy in multiple sclerosis (dated by TCRdb to about 2019). Context from the whole study: In women with multiple sclerosis, the researchers looked at how the T cell repertoire shifted as pregnancy progressed.

The library was generated by the immunoSEQ multiplex PCR assay. The table was pulled from immuneACCESS by TCRdb, which kept in-frame rearrangements only. Such tables lose some clones; where checked, under half of the loss comes from unresolved V genes, and the rest has no known cause. Across this sample there are roughly 40,000 clones, with around 90% seen only once. The ten largest clones capture roughly 1.2% of the sample. Its CDR3 holds 15 amino acids, cysteine through phenylalanine. Only the CDR3 portion is preserved as DNA: 45 bases, with reading frame beginning at the first base. Sequences LNHDA (CDR1) and SQIVND (CDR2) are obtained from the germline V gene (reference sequence). V and J lose 4 bases and 4 bases, and a span of 16 bases separates them. As to this clone: The clone's antigen remains unknown. No much larger clonotype is one base removed from it; base qualities were not supplied.

The chain is made from TRBV19 and TRBJ2-5, with TRBD1 tentatively as D gene (5 bases match). This material consisted of peripheral blood, taken before pregnancy. The sequence came from a female donor with multiple sclerosis, enrolled in a pregnancy study. The DNA is as follows: TGTGCCAGTAGTAACCCAGGGTCCACGGCAGAGACCCAGTACTTC. The translation is CASSNPGSTAETQYF. This CDR3, with the reference TRBV19 and TRBJ2-5 proteins standing in past its ends, gives the full variable domain DGGITQSPKYLFRKEGQNVTLSCEQNLNHDAMYWYRQDPGQGLRLIYYSQIVNDFQKGDIAEGYSVSREKKESFPLTVTSAQKNPTAFYLCASSNPGSTAETQYFGPGTRLLVL.